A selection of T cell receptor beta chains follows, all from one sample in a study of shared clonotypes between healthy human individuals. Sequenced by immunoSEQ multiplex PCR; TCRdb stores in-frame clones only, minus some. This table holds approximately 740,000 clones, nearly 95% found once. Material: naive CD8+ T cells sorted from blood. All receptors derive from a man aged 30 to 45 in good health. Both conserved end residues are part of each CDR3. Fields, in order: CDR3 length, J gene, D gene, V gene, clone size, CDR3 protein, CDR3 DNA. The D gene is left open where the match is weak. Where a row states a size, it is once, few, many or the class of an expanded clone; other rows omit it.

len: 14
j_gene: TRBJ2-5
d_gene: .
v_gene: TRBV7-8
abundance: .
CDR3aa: CASSKDLTAETQYF
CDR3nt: TGTGCCAGCAGCAAGGACTTAACAGCGGAGACCCAGTACTTC

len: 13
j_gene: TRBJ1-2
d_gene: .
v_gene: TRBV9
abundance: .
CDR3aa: CASSVGIATGYTF
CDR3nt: TGTGCCAGCAGCGTCGGGATCGCTACCGGCTACACCTTC

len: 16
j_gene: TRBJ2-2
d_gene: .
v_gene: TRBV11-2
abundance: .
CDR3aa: CASSWPGRVNTGELFF
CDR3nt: TGTGCCAGCAGCTGGCCCGGGAGAGTTAACACCGGGGAGCTGTTTTTT

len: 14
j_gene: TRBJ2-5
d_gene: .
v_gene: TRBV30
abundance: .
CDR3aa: CAWTVTNRQETQYF
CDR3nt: TGTGCCTGGACTGTCACAAACCGGCAAGAGACCCAGTACTTC

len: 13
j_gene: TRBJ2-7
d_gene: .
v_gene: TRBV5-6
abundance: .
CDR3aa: CASRQAGYYEQYF
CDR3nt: TGTGCCAGCAGACAAGCAGGGTACTACGAGCAGTACTTC

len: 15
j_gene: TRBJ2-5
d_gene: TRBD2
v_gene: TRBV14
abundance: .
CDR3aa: CASSPLARGQETQYF
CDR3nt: TGTGCCAGCAGCCCCCTGGCGCGGGGGCAAGAGACCCAGTACTTC

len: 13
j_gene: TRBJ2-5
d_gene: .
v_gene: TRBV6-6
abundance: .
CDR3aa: CASSDDRQETQYF
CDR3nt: TGTGCCAGCAGTGATGACAGGCAAGAGACCCAGTACTTC

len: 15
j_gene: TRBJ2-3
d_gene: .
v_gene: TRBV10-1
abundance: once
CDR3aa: CASSPSQLSTDTQYF
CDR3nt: TGCGCCAGCAGTCCGTCTCAGCTTAGCACAGATACGCAGTATTTT

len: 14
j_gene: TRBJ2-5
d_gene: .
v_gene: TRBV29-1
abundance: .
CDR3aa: CSVDGQGRQETQYF
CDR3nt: TGCAGCGTTGACGGCCAGGGGAGGCAAGAGACCCAGTACTTC

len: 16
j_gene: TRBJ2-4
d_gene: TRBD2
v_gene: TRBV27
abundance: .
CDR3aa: CASSLDGFSGKNIQYF
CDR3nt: TGTGCCAGCAGTTTAGATGGGTTTAGCGGGAAAAACATTCAGTACTTC

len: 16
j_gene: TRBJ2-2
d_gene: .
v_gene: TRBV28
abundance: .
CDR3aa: CASSSFRSANTGELFF
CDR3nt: TGTGCCAGCAGTAGCTTTAGGTCCGCTAACACCGGGGAGCTGTTTTTT

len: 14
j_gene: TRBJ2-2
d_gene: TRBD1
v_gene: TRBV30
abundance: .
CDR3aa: CAWSGQGHTGELFF
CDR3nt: TGTGCCTGGAGTGGACAGGGACACACCGGGGAGCTGTTTTTT

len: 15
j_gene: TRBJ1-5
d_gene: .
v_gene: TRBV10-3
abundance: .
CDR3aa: CATPNRLWCNQPQHF
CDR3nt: TGTGCCACACCTAACAGGTTGTGGTGCAATCAGCCCCAGCATTTT

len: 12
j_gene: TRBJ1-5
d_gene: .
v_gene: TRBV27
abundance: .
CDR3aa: CASKHSNQPQHF
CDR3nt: TGTGCCAGCAAGCATAGCAATCAGCCCCAGCATTTT

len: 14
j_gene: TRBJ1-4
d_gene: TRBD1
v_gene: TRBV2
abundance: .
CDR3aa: CASSSDRGRQKLFF
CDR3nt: TGTGCCAGCAGCTCGGACAGGGGAAGGCAAAAACTGTTTTTT

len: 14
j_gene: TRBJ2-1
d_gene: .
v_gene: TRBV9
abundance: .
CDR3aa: CASSVGGQHNEQFF
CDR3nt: TGTGCCAGCAGCGTGGGGGGACAGCACAATGAGCAGTTCTTC

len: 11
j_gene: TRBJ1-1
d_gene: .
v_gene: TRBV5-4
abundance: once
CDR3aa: CASKTNTEAFF
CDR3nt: TGTGCCAGTAAAACCAACACTGAAGCTTTCTTT

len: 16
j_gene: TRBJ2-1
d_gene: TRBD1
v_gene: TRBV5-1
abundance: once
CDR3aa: CASSLDRDRPTREQFF
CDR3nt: TGCGCCAGCAGCTTGGACCGGGACAGGCCGACCCGGGAGCAGTTCTTC

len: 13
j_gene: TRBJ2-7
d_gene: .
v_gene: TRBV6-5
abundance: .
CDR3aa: CASSSRGTYEQYF
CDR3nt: TGTGCCAGCAGTTCCCGCGGAACCTACGAGCAGTACTTC

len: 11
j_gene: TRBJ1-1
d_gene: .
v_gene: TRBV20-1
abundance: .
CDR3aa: CSATNRSRAFF
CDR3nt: TGCAGTGCTACAAACAGGAGCAGGGCTTTCTTT

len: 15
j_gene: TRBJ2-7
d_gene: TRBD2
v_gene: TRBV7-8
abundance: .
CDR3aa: CASSPGLAGAYEQYF
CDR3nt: TGTGCCAGCAGCCCGGGACTAGCGGGAGCCTACGAGCAGTACTTC

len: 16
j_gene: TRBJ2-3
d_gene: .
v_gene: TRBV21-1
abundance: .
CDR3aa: CASSQGTGWGTDTQYF
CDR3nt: TGTGCCAGCAGCCAAGGGACAGGGTGGGGCACAGATACGCAGTATTTT

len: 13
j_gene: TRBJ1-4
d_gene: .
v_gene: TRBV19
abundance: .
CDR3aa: CASNNRVNEKLFF
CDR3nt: TGTGCCAGTAACAACAGAGTAAATGAAAAACTGTTTTTT

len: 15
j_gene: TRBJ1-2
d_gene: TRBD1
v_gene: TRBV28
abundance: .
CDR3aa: CASSEIGGENYGYTF
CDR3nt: TGTGCCAGCAGTGAAATAGGGGGCGAAAACTATGGCTACACCTTC

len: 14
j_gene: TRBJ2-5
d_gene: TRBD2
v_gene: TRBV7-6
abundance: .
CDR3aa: CASSLWDYSQTQYF
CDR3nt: TGTGCCAGCAGCTTGTGGGACTATTCCCAGACCCAGTACTTC

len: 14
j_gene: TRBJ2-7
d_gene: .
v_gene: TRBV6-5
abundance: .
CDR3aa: CASRSGQGGIEQYF
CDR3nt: TGTGCCAGCAGGTCTGGACAGGGAGGGATCGAGCAGTACTTC

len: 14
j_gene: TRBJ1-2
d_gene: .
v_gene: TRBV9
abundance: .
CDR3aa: CASSVDGANYGYTF
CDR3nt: TGTGCCAGCAGCGTAGACGGGGCTAACTATGGCTACACCTTC

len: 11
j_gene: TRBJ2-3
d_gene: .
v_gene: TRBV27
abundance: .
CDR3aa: CASSFGYTQYF
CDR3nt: TGTGCCAGCAGTTTCGGATATACGCAGTATTTT

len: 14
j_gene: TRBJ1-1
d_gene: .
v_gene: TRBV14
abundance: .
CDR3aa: CASSQTNALTEAFF
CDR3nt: TGTGCCAGCAGCCAAACAAATGCCCTCACTGAAGCTTTCTTT

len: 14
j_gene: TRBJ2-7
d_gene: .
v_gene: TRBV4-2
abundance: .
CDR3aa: CASSQDPATYEQYF
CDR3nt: TGTGCCAGCAGCCAAGATCCCGCGACCTACGAGCAGTACTTC

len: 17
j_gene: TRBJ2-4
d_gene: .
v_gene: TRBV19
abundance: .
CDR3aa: CASSQGWEGRSENIQYF
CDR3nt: TGTGCCAGTTCCCAGGGGTGGGAGGGCCGCAGTGAAAACATTCAGTACTTC

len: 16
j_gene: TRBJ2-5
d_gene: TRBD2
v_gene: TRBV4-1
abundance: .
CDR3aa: CASSQEPGRFQETQYF
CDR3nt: TGCGCCAGCAGCCAAGAGCCCGGGAGGTTTCAAGAGACCCAGTACTTC

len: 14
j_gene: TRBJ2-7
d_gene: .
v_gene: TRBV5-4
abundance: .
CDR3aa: CASSLTGTPSEQYF
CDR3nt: TGTGCCAGCAGCTTAACCGGGACACCGAGTGAGCAGTACTTC

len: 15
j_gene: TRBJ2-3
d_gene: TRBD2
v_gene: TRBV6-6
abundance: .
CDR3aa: CASSSLGGLGDTQYF
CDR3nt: TGTGCCAGCAGCTCCCTGGGGGGGTTGGGAGATACGCAGTATTTT

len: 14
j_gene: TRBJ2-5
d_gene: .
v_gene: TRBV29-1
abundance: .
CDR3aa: CSVEDRGGLETQYF
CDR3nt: TGCAGCGTTGAAGATCGAGGAGGATTGGAGACCCAGTACTTC

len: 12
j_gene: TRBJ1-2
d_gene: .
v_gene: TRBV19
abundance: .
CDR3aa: CASSPWGDGYTF
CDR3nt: TGTGCCAGTAGCCCTTGGGGGGATGGCTACACCTTC

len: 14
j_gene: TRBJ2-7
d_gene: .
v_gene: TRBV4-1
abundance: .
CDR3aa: CASSQVPTVYEQYF
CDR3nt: TGCGCCAGCAGCCAAGTCCCGACAGTCTACGAGCAGTACTTC

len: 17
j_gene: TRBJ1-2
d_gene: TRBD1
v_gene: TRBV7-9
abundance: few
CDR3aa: CASSQNGWDRGVGGYTF
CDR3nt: TGTGCCAGCAGCCAGAATGGCTGGGACAGGGGAGTAGGGGGCTACACCTTC

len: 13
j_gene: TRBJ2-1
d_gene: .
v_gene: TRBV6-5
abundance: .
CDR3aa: CASSYSAGNEQFF
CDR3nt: TGTGCCAGCAGTTACAGCGCGGGGAATGAGCAGTTCTTC

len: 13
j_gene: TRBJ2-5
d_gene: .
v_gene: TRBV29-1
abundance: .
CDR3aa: CSVGYEDQETQYF
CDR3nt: TGCAGCGTCGGGTATGAAGATCAAGAGACCCAGTACTTC

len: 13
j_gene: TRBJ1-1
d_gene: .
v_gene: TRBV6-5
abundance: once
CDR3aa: CASSELVYTEAFF
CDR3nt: TGTGCCAGCAGTGAACTGGTCTATACTGAAGCTTTCTTT

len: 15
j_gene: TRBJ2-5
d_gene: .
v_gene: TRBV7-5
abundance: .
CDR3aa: CVQTRTGGPQETQYF
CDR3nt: TGTGTCCAGACGAGGACAGGGGGACCCCAAGAGACCCAGTACTTC

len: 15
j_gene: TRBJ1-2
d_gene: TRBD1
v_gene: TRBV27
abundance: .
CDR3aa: CASSSWTGAGSGYTF
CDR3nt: TGTGCCAGCAGTTCCTGGACAGGGGCAGGCTCTGGCTACACCTTC

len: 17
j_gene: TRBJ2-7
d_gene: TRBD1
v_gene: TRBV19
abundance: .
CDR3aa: CASSMDRGNPILDEQYF
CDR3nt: TGTGCCAGTAGTATGGACAGGGGGAACCCAATCCTCGACGAGCAGTACTTC

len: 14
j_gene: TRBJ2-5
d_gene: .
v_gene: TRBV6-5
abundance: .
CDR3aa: CASSSPRGVETQYF
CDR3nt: TGTGCCAGCAGTTCCCCACGAGGGGTAGAGACCCAGTACTTC

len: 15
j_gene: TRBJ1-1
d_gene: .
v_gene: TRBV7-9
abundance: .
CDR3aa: CASSLSTVWNTEAFF
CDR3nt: TGTGCCAGCAGCTTATCAACAGTTTGGAACACTGAAGCTTTCTTT

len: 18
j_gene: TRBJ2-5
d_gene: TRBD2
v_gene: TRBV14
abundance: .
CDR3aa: CASSQDSTFLAGEVTQYF
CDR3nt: TGTGCCAGCAGCCAAGATAGCACGTTTCTGGCGGGAGAAGTGACCCAGTACTTC

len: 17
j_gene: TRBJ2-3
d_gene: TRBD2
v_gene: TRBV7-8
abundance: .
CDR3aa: CASSHRVSGRGTDTQYF
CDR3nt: TGTGCCAGCAGCCACAGGGTGAGCGGGAGGGGCACAGATACGCAGTATTTT

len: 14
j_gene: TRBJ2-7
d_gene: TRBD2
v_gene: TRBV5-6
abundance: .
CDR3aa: CASSLGLAVDEQYF
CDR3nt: TGTGCCAGCAGCTTGGGTCTAGCGGTTGACGAGCAGTACTTC

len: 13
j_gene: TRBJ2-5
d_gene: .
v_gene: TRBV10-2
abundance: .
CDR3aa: CASSDRAGETQYF
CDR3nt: TGCGCCAGCAGTGATCGGGCTGGGGAGACCCAGTACTTC

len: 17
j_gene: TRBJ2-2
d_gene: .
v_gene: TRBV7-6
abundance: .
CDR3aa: CASSLAGAGGGTGELFF
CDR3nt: TGTGCCAGCAGCTTAGCGGGGGCCGGGGGCGGCACCGGGGAGCTGTTTTTT

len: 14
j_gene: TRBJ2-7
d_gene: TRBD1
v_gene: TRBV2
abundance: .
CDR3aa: CASRNDRVSYEQYF
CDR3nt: TGTGCCAGCAGGAACGACAGGGTTTCCTACGAGCAGTACTTC

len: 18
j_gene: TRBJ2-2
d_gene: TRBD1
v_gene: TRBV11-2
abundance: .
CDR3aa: CASSLGTGSYGRAGELFF
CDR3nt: TGTGCCAGCAGCTTAGGGACAGGGTCTTACGGTCGGGCCGGGGAGCTGTTTTTT

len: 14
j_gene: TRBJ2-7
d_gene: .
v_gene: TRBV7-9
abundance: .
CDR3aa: CASSLASGSYEQYF
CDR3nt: TGTGCCAGCAGCTTAGCGTCGGGATCTTACGAGCAGTACTTC